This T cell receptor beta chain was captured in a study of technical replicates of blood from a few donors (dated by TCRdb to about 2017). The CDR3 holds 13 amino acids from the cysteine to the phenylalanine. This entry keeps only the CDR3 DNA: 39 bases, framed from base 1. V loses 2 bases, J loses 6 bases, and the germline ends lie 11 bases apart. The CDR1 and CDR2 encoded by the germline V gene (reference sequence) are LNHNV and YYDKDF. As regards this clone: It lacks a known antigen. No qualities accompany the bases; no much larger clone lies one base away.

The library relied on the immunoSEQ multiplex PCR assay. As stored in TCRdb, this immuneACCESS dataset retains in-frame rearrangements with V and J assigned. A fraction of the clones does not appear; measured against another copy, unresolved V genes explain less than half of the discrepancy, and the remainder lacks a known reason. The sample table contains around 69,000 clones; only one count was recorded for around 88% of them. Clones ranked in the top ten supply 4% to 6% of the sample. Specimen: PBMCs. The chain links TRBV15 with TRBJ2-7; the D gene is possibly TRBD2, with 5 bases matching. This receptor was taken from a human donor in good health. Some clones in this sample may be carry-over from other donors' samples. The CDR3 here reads CATSRPSAGEQYF. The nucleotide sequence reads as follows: TGTGCCACCAGCAGACCCTCGGCGGGCGAGCAGTACTTC.